The entry below gives a single T cell receptor (beta chain) sequence along with its context. This CDR3 is built from 16 residues. Germline V gene lookup returns CDR1 SNHLY and CDR2 FYNNEI. Trimming cost V 6 bases and J 3 bases; bases outside gene matches: 13. This sample is drawn from a study of cytomegalovirus exposure and HLA in healthy donors. 60 Vbeta and 13 Jbeta primers were used in PCR. Authors' analysis steps: A later analysis counted 70 million to 85 million unique TCR beta chains, around 11 million shared. Measured with immunoSEQ multiplex PCR; TCRdb has only the in-frame clones, and not every one. Clonal size and the V and J genes are those of that table, whereas D and trimming came from the DNA. The specimen's table records about 84,000 clones.

This rearrangement joins TRBV2 to TRBJ2-7; the match to TRBD1 covers 8 bases. The source of this sequence is a middle-aged man in good health and CMV-seronegative. Source material: PBMCs. CDR3 sequence reads: CASRALGTGPLYEQYF. DNA for the CDR3: TGTGCCAGCAGGGCTCTCGGGACAGGACCCCTCTACGAGCAGTACTTC.